This passage covers 19 T cell receptor beta chains from one sample sequenced in a study of breast tumors, draining lymph nodes, adjacent tissues. TCRdb re-derived calls from the multiplex PCR reads in MiXCR, one entry per CDR3 protein. The profile covers approximately 230,000 distinct CDR3 sequences, with about 34% appearing a single time and approximately 3.6% taken by the ten largest. Axillary draining lymph nodes of breast cancer patients supplied the node samples. The source material was axillary lymph node tissue. These receptors all come from a female donor with breast cancer. Some clones in this sample may be carry-over from other donors' samples.

This clonotype was picked up many times. V gene TRBV20-1 combines with J gene TRBJ1-2; D is perhaps TRBD1 (5 bases). V was shortened by 4 bases and J by 8 bases, with 17 bases between the two germline ends. Germline CDR1 and CDR2: DFQATT and SNEGSKA (reference sequence). The CDR3 is 13 amino acids. The CDR3 coding sequence is TGCAGTGCTAACCCCCGGGACGAAAGAGGCTACACCTTC. Translated, it gives CSANPRDERGYTF.

This clonotype was picked up many times. The chain joins TRBV5-5 to TRBJ2-3; TRBD2 matches at 12 bases. Germline CDR1 SGHKS, CDR2 YYEKEE (reference sequence). The V segment lost 1 base and the J segment 6 bases; nucleotides outside the gene matches: 3. The CDR3 is 15 amino acids. The CDR3 bases are TGTGCCAGCAGCTTGACTAGCGGGGGGTACGATACGCAGTATTTT. This codes for CASSLTSGGYDTQYF.

The rearrangement joins TRBV24-1 to TRBJ2-3; D ambiguous. There are 14 residues in the CDR3. V was clipped by 9 bases and J by 5 bases, with 17 bases between them. Germline V CDR1 and CDR2: KGHDR, SFDVKD. The CDR3 reads CATGRTLGGDTQYF. CDR3 DNA: TGTGCCACCGGTCGAACCTTGGGCGGAGATACGCAGTATTTT.

Regarding this clonotype: No conserved phenylalanine or tryptophan is present at the end of the CDR3, so a read error is the likely explanation. J is TRBJ1-2 and V is TRBV7-2, with 8 bases that match TRBD1. This CDR3 is 14 amino acids long. Losses at the gene ends were 1 base for V and 2 bases for J; bases not matched to a gene: 0. Germline loops: CDR1 SGHTA, CDR2 FQGNSA. CDR3 in DNA: TGTGCCAGCAGCTTAGGGACAGGGAACTATGGCTACACCGTC. Translating gives CASSLGTGNYGYTV.

This clonotype was counted ten times or more. The chain recombines TRBV20-1 with TRBJ1-3; no reliable D call. The CDR3 extends over 14 amino acids. Germline values: CDR1 DFQATT, CDR2 SNEGSKA (reference sequence). The V end was cut by 3 bases, the J end by 0 bases, with 9 bases between. As DNA, the CDR3 is TGCAGTGCTAGTATGGCCGTCTCTGGAAACACCATATATTTT. It translates to CSASMAVSGNTIYF.

This clonotype was counted at least ten times. V gene TRBV11-3 combines with J gene TRBJ2-7; D gene ambiguous. Germline V CDR1 and CDR2: SGHNT, YENEEA. Between the trimmed V and J ends, which lost 2 bases and 0 bases, there was a span of 8 bases. This CDR3 has 14 amino acids. The CDR3 DNA reads TGTGCCAGCAGCTTACTTGCTGGCTCCTACGAGCAGTACTTC. This translates into CASSLLAGSYEQYF.

Ten or more counts support this clonotype. J is TRBJ1-6 and V is TRBV7-2; D remains unclear. V was cut by 5 bases and J by 7 bases, with 6 bases left in between. In germline, CDR1 is SGHTA, CDR2 FQGNSA. The CDR3 is 12 residues long. The CDR3 DNA is TGTGCCAGCAGCAAAAGGAATTCACCCCTCCACTTT. Translating gives CASSKRNSPLHF.

This clonotype was counted at least ten times. The chain employs TRBV2 and TRBJ2-3, with TRBD1 matching over 11 bases. Germline assignment: CDR1 SNHLY and CDR2 FYNNEI. This CDR3 comprises 15 residues. The V segment lost 7 bases and the J segment 5 bases; nucleotides outside the gene matches: 8. The CDR3 protein is CASTPGQGVVDTQYF. In nucleotides, the CDR3 is TGTGCCAGCACTCCGGGACAGGGGGTGGTAGATACGCAGTATTTT.

The chain combines TRBV5-6 with TRBJ2-1, with no clear D. This CDR3 has 14 amino acids. CDR1 SGHDT and CDR2 YYEEEE come from the germline V gene. The V gene lost 0 bases and the J gene lost 5 bases, with 9 bases spanning the gap. The CDR3 DNA reads TGTGCCAGCAGCTTGGTTTGGGGAAACAATGAGCAGTTCTTC. Protein product: CASSLVWGNNEQFF.

As regards this clonotype: A read error may be the cause here, since a much bigger clone is one base away. The chain has TRBV20-1 and TRBJ2-7, with 7 nucleotides matching TRBD2. The CDR3 length is 16 residues. Germline CDR1 and CDR2: DFQATT and SNEGSKA (reference sequence). V lost 0 bases to trimming and J lost 3 bases; unmatched junction nucleotides: 11. The CDR3 sequence is CSARESGTSASYEQYF. Here the CDR3 DNA reads TGCAGTGCTAGAGAGAGTGGAACTAGCGCGAGCTACGAGCAGTACTTC.

This clonotype was seen at least ten times. The chain combines TRBV2 with TRBJ1-4, with D unclear. Trimming removed 10 bases at V and 12 bases at J, with 30 bases between. Germline CDR1 reads SNHLY; CDR2 reads FYNNEI. This CDR3 spans 16 amino acids. Here the CDR3 reads CATTTWDRARPQELFF. The CDR3 nucleotides read TGTGCCACTACAACATGGGATCGGGCCCGACCTCAAGAACTGTTTTTT. The whole variable domain, remainder taken from reference TRBV2 and TRBJ1-4, is EPEVTQTPSHQVTQMGQEVILRCVPISNHLYFYWYRQILGQKVEFLVSFYNNEISEKSEIFDDQFSVERPDGSNFTLKIRSTKLEDSAMYFCATTTWDRARPQELFFGSGTQLSVL.

This clonotype was detected once. The chain combines TRBV12-3 or TRBV12-4 with TRBJ2-7, with 10 bases matching TRBD2. This CDR3 is 16 amino acids long. Unmatched junction bases numbered 9, after V lost 7 bases and J lost 0 bases. CDR3 in amino acids: CASKPSGSRVSYEQYF. For the CDR3, the DNA is TGTGCCAGCAAACCTAGCGGGAGTCGTGTCTCCTACGAGCAGTACTTC.

At least ten counts were recorded for this clonotype. V gene TRBV12-3 or TRBV12-4 combines with J gene TRBJ2-7; a weak D match, TRBD2 (8 bases). Between the trimmed V and J ends, which lost 5 bases and 3 bases, there was a span of 14 bases. The CDR3 loop spans 14 amino acids. The CDR3 loop is CASSRGGQHYEQYF. CDR3 nucleotide sequence: TGTGCCAGCAGTCGGGGGGGACAGCACTACGAGCAGTACTTC.

Many counts were recorded for this clonotype. V usage is TRBV19 and J usage is TRBJ1-2; D is unresolved. CDR3 length: 16 residues. The germline V gene has CDR1 LNHDA and CDR2 SQIVND (reference sequence). Trimming left V 1 base short and J 6 bases short, with 18 bases between. DNA for the CDR3: TGTGCCAGTAGTATAGCGGAGGGCGCTTATAGAGATGGCTACACCTTC. Its translation is CASSIAEGAYRDGYTF. The full variable domain, with the rest looked up from reference TRBV19 and TRBJ1-2, is DGGITQSPKYLFRKEGQNVTLSCEQNLNHDAMYWYRQDPGQGLRLIYYSQIVNDFQKGDIAEGYSVSREKKESFPLTVTSAQKNPTAFYLCASSIAEGAYRDGYTFGSGTRLTVV.

J is TRBJ2-3 and V is TRBV5-1; 9 positions match TRBD1. Germline CDR1 SGHRS, CDR2 YFSETQ. The CDR3 totals 13 residues. V was pared by 4 bases and J by 11 bases, with 8 bases of the junction left unmatched. The CDR3 reads CASSLTGGAKQYF. CDR3 DNA sequence: TGCGCCAGCAGCCTAACAGGGGGCGCGAAGCAGTATTTT. Together with reference TRBV5-1 and TRBJ2-3, the CDR3 gives the full variable domain: KAGVTQTPRYLIKTRGQQVTLSCSPISGHRSVSWYQQTPGQGLQFLFEYFSETQRNKGNFPGRFSGRQFSNSRSEMNVSTLELGDSALYLCASSLTGGAKQYFGPGTRLTVL.

At least ten counts were recorded for this clonotype. V and J are TRBV24-1 and TRBJ2-4; D may be TRBD2 (6 bases). CDR3 length: 13 residues. Per germline, CDR1 KGHDR and CDR2 SFDVKD. Trimming stripped 9 bases from V and 9 bases from J, with 17 bases between. CDR3 residues: CATGAGGDGIQYF. CDR3 nucleotides: TGTGCCACCGGGGCCGGCGGGGATGGCATTCAGTACTTC.

This chain joins TRBV20-1 and TRBJ2-5; 7 positions agree with TRBD2. CDR1 DFQATT and CDR2 SNEGSKA come from the germline V gene (reference sequence). With V trimmed by 5 bases and J by 7 bases, 13 bases remained unmatched. The CDR3 contains 14 residues. CDR3 amino acids: CSAGKTAGLGTQYF. CDR3 in DNA: TGCAGTGCTGGAAAAACAGCGGGGTTGGGGACCCAGTACTTC.

The chain has TRBV5-1 and TRBJ2-3; D possibly matches TRBD1 or TRBD2 (5 bases each). The CDR3 consists of 18 residues. The V gene's germline CDR1 is SGHRS and CDR2 YFSETQ. Trimming took 4 bases from V and 2 from J, leaving 23 bases between them. The DNA of the CDR3 is TGCGCCAGCAGCGGGGGACCGGAAAGGGGATGGACCACAGATACGCAGTATTTT. It specifies CASSGGPERGWTTDTQYF. The whole variable domain, remainder taken from reference TRBV5-1 and TRBJ2-3, is KAGVTQTPRYLIKTRGQQVTLSCSPISGHRSVSWYQQTPGQGLQFLFEYFSETQRNKGNFPGRFSGRQFSNSRSEMNVSTLELGDSALYLCASSGGPERGWTTDTQYFGPGTRLTVL.

This clonotype occurred a few times. The V call is TRBV11-1, the J call TRBJ1-1; possibly TRBD1 for D (5 bases). The V and J ends lost 6 bases and 0 bases respectively, with 8 bases between them. Germline CDR1 is SGHAT and CDR2 is FQDESV (reference sequence). CDR3 length equals 13 residues. CDR3 residues: CASRLDMNTEAFF. The DNA for the CDR3 is TGTGCCAGCAGACTGGACATGAACACTGAAGCTTTCTTT.